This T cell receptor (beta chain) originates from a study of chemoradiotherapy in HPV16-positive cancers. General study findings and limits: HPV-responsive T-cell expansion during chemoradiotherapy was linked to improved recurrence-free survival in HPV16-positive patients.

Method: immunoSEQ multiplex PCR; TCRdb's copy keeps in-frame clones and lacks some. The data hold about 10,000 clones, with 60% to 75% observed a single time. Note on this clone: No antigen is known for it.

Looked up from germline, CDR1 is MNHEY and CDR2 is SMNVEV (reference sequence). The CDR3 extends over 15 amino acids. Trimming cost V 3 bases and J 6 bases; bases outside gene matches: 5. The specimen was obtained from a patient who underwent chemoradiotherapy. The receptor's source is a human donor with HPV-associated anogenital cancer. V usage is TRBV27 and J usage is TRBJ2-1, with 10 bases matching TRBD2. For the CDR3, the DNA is TGTGCCAGCAGTTTCGAACTAGCGGGGACCAATGAGCAGTTCTTC. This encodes CASSFELAGTNEQFF.